Following are 17 T cell receptor beta chains from one sample sequenced in a study of blood T cell repertoires in COVID-19. TCRdb's table, derived via immunoSEQ multiplex PCR, lists solely in-frame clones and lacks some. The sample yields roughly 250,000 clones, about 89% seen once. Sequencing used PBMCs or T cells enriched from blood (not recorded which). The receptors here all came from a human donor in a cohort exposed to, infected with or recovered from COVID-19 (not recorded which). The donor label of this sample is uncertain.

V usage is TRBV5-1 and J usage is TRBJ1-2, with D hard to call. The CDR3 runs to 13 residues. Trimming pared 0 bases from V and 8 bases from J, leaving 11 bases between. CDR1 is SGHRS and CDR2 is YFSETQ in the germline V gene. CDR3 DNA: TGCGCCAGCAGCTTGGCGGCAGGAGGCGGCTACACCTTC. Translated, it gives CASSLAAGGGYTF. Looking up the rest from reference TRBV5-1 and TRBJ1-2 gives the full variable domain: KAGVTQTPRYLIKTRGQQVTLSCSPISGHRSVSWYQQTPGQGLQFLFEYFSETQRNKGNFPGRFSGRQFSNSRSEMNVSTLELGDSALYLCASSLAAGGGYTFGSGTRLTVV.

V gene TRBV2 combines with J gene TRBJ2-1, with 12 positions matching TRBD2. The CDR3 loop spans 16 amino acids. Germline V lookup: CDR1 SNHLY, CDR2 FYNNEI. The ends lost 3 bases at V and 4 bases at J; junction bases unmatched: 4. CDR3 in DNA: TGTGCCAGCAGTGATTTGGGGACTAGCGGGTACAATGAGCAGTTCTTC. Residues: CASSDLGTSGYNEQFF.

The chain couples TRBV5-4 to TRBJ2-4, with D uncertain. Trimming shortened V by 0 bases and J by 1 base, and 14 bases separated the two germline ends. CDR3 length: 17 amino acids. The V gene's germline CDR1 is SGHNT and CDR2 YYREEE (reference sequence). CDR3 amino acids: CASSLGALRSAKNIQYF. CDR3 DNA sequence: TGTGCCAGCAGCTTGGGGGCCCTCAGAAGCGCCAAAAACATTCAGTACTTC.

This clone occurred a few times. CDR3 coding DNA: TGTGCCAGCAGCTTGGGACAGGCGTCCAATCAGCCCCAGCATTTT. It codes for CASSLGQASNQPQHF. This chain links TRBV5-6 with TRBJ1-5; D possibly corresponds to TRBD1 (6 bases). V was shortened by 0 bases and J by 3 bases, with 10 bases between the two germline ends. In germline, CDR1 is SGHDT, CDR2 YYEEEE. This CDR3 is built from 15 residues.

The V gene is TRBV9, the J gene TRBJ2-1; weak D call: TRBD1 (6 bases). Germline CDR1 is SGDLS and CDR2 is YYNGEE. The CDR3 length is 15 residues. Deletions cut 3 bases from V and 0 bases from J, with 10 bases between. CDR3 in amino acids: CASSAGQSSYNEQFF. As DNA, the CDR3 is TGTGCCAGCAGCGCTGGACAGAGCTCCTACAATGAGCAGTTCTTC.

The chain couples TRBV4-1 to TRBJ1-4; D is possibly TRBD1 (5 bases). The CDR3 extends over 17 amino acids. CDR1 is MGHRA, CDR2 YSYEKL, per germline. The ends were cut back, 4 bases at V and 0 bases at J, with 15 bases in the middle. The CDR3 bases are TGCGCCAGCAGCCGACAACAGGCACCGCCAACTAATGAAAAACTGTTTTTT. Amino acids: CASSRQQAPPTNEKLFF.

This clone was observed once. The chain joins TRBV19 to TRBJ2-2; possible D gene TRBD1, 6 bases. V shed 5 bases and J shed 1 base, with 8 bases lying between them. The CDR3 has 14 residues. From germline, CDR1 is LNHDA and CDR2 SQIVND (reference sequence). This CDR3 is CASSVQGNTGELFF. The CDR3 DNA follows: TGTGCCAGTAGTGTACAGGGGAACACCGGGGAGCTGTTTTTT.

The gene calls are TRBV4-2 and TRBJ1-2; D is uncertain. CDR3 length equals 17 residues. The germline V gene has CDR1 LGHNA and CDR2 YNFKEQ. V was shortened by 2 bases and J by 2 bases, with 18 bases between the two germline ends. The CDR3 here is CASSQHVGGPTNYGYTF. The CDR3 DNA reads as TGTGCCAGCAGCCAACACGTCGGAGGGCCCACCAACTATGGCTACACCTTC.

V usage is TRBV7-3 and J usage is TRBJ1-6; D is unresolved. The V gene's germline CDR1 is SGHTA and CDR2 FQGTGA. CDR3 size: 13 residues. V was shortened by 6 bases and J by 6 bases, with 9 bases between the two germline ends. The CDR3 coding sequence is TGTGCCAGCAGGTTTGGGCCTAATTCACCCCTCCACTTT. Its translation is CASRFGPNSPLHF.

The genes are TRBV5-6 and TRBJ1-1; possibly TRBD1 for D (6 bases). This CDR3 contains 15 residues. Germline loops: CDR1 SGHDT, CDR2 YYEEEE. The V and J ends lost 1 base and 4 bases respectively, with 14 bases between them. CDR3 loop: CASSLYGGAGTEAFF. Here the CDR3 DNA reads TGTGCCAGCAGCTTGTATGGGGGCGCGGGCACTGAAGCTTTCTTT.

The rearrangement uses TRBV30 and TRBJ2-3; the match to TRBD1 covers 9 bases. Germline assignment: CDR1 GTSNPN and CDR2 SVGIG (reference sequence). The CDR3 is 13 amino acids. V was pared by 3 bases and J by 4 bases, with 2 bases of the junction left unmatched. CDR3 region: CAWRRQGADTQYF. Written as DNA, the CDR3 is TGTGCCTGGAGGCGACAGGGGGCAGATACGCAGTATTTT.

The chain carries TRBV5-6 and TRBJ2-6; D is unresolved. Trimming took 4 bases from V and 0 from J, leaving 8 bases between them. Per the germline V gene, CDR1 is SGHDT and CDR2 is YYEEEE. The length of the CDR3 is 15 residues. The CDR3 loop reads CASSHGSSGANVLTF. CDR3 bases: TGTGCCAGCAGCCATGGCAGCTCTGGGGCCAACGTCCTGACTTTC.

This chain uses TRBV4-2 with TRBJ2-3; the match to TRBD2 covers 13 bases. The germline CDR1 and CDR2 sequences are LGHNA and YNFKEQ. The trim removed 7 bases at V and 3 bases at J, leaving 10 bases unmatched. This CDR3 spans 17 amino acids. CDR3 residues: CASTTSGGYPETDTQYF. DNA of the CDR3: TGTGCCAGCACGACTAGCGGGGGGTATCCAGAGACAGATACGCAGTATTTT.

The chain joins TRBV7-9 to TRBJ1-1; 7 bases fit TRBD1. This CDR3 comprises 11 residues. The trim removed 6 bases at V and 8 bases at J, leaving 3 bases unmatched. Germline V CDR1 and CDR2: SEHNR, FQNEAQ (reference sequence). The CDR3 DNA sequence: TGTGCCAGCAGTCCGGGACAGGAAGCTTTCTTT. Its translation is CASSPGQEAFF.

V usage is TRBV6-5 and J usage is TRBJ1-6; 8 nucleotides match TRBD1. The CDR3 spans 14 residues. V gave up 4 bases and J gave up 10 bases; unmatched junction bases: 6. Germline values: CDR1 MNHEY, CDR2 SVGAGI. For the CDR3, the DNA is TGTGCCAGCAGTTCCCGACAGGGGAGGTCACCCCTCCACTTT. The encoded protein is CASSSRQGRSPLHF.

The chain is built from TRBV6-4 and TRBJ2-3, with D perhaps matching TRBD2 (7 bases). V was shortened by 2 bases and J by 0 bases, with 9 bases between the two germline ends. CDR1 MRHNA and CDR2 SNTAGT come from the germline V gene. This CDR3 is 15 amino acids long. CDR3 amino acids: CASSDGGASTDTQYF. The CDR3, as DNA: TGTGCCAGCAGTGACGGGGGGGCGAGCACAGATACGCAGTATTTT.

V is TRBV6-5 and J is TRBJ2-7, with D possibly matching TRBD2 (5 bases). V lost 0 bases and J lost 3, with 15 bases in between. Germline CDR1 and CDR2: MNHEY and SVGAGI. This CDR3 spans 16 amino acids. Here the CDR3 DNA reads TGTGCCAGCAGTTACTCGAGGGCAGGATCCAACTACGAGCAGTACTTC. Its protein is CASSYSRAGSNYEQYF.